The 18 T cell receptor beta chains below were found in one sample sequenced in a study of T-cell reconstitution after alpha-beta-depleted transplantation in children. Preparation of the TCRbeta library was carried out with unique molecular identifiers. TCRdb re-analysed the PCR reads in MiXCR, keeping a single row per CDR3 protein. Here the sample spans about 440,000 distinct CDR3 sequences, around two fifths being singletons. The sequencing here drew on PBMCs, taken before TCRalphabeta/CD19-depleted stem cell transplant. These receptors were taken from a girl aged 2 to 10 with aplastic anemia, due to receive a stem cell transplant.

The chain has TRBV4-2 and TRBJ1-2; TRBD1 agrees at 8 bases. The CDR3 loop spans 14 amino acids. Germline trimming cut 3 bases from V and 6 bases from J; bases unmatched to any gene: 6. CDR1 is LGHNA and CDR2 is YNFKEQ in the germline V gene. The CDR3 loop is CASSHAGGADGYTF. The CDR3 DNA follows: TGTGCCAGCAGCCACGCAGGGGGCGCCGATGGCTACACCTTC.

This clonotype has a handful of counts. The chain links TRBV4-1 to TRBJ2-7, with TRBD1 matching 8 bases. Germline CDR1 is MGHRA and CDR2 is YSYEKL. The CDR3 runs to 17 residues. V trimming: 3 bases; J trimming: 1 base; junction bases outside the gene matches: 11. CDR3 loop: CASSHLLGQGSSYEQYF. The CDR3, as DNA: TGCGCCAGCAGCCACCTCCTCGGACAGGGCTCGTCCTACGAGCAGTACTTC.

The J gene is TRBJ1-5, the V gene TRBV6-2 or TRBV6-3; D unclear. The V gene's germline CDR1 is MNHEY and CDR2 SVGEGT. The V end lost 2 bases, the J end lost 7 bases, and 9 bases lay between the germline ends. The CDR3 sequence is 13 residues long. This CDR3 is CASSYGIGQPQHF. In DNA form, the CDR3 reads TGTGCCAGCAGTTACGGAATCGGGCAGCCCCAGCATTTT.

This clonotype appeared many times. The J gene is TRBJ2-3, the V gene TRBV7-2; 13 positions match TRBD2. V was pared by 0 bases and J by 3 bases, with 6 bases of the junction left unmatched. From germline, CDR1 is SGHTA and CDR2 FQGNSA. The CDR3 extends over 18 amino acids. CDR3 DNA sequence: TGTGCCAGCAGCTTAGCCAGGACTAGCGGGAGTGCTACAGATACGCAGTATTTT. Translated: CASSLARTSGSATDTQYF.

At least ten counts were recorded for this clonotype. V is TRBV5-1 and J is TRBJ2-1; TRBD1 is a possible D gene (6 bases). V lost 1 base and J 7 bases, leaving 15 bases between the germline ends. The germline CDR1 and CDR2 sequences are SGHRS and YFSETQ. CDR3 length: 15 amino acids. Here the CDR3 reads CASSLYQGSTNEQFF. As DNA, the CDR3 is TGCGCCAGCAGCTTGTACCAGGGGAGTACGAATGAGCAGTTCTTC.

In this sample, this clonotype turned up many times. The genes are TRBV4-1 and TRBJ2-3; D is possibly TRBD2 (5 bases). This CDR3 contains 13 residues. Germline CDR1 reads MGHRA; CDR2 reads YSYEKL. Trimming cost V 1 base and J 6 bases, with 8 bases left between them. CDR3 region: CASSQVEVDTQYF. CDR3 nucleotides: TGCGCCAGCAGCCAAGTGGAGGTGGATACGCAGTATTTT.

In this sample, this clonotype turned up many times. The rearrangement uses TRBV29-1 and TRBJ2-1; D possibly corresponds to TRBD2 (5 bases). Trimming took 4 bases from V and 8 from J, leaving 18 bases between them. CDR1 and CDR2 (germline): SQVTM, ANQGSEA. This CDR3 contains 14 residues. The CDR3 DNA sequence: TGCAGCGTTGTTGAATGGCGGAGGAGCGATGAGCAGTTCTTC. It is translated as CSVVEWRRSDEQFF.

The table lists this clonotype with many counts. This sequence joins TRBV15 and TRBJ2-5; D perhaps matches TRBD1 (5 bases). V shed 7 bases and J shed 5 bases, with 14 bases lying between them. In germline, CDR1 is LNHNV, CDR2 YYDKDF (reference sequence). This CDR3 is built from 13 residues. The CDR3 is CATMFGSGETQYF. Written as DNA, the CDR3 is TGTGCCACCATGTTCGGGTCAGGGGAGACCCAGTACTTC.

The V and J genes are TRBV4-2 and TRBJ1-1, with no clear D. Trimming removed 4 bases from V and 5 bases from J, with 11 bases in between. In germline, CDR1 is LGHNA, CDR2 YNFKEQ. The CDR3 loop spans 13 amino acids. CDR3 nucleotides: TGTGCCAGCAGCCGACTAAGGGTAACTGAAGCTTTCTTT. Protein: CASSRLRVTEAFF.

The CDR3 protein is CASSLTAGATKLLFF. The CDR3, as DNA: TGTGCCAGCAGCTTAACCGCCGGGGCCACGAAGCTACTGTTTTTT. The chain is built from TRBV7-6 and TRBJ1-4, with D possibly being TRBD1 (5 bases). Trimming shortened V by 2 bases and J by 13 bases, and 20 bases separated the two germline ends. The germline V gene has CDR1 SGHVS and CDR2 FNYEAQ. The CDR3 runs 15 residues.

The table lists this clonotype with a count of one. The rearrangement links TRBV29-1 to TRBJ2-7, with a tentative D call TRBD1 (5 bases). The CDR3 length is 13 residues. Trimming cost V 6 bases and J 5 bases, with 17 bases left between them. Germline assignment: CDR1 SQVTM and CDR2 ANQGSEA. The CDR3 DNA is TGCAGCGTGGCCCTCCAGGGTCTCAACGAGCAGTACTTC. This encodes CSVALQGLNEQYF.

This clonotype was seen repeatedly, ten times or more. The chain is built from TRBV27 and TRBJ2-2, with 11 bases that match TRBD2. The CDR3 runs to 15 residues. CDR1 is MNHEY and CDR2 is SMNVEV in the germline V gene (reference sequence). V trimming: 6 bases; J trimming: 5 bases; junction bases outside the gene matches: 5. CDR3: CASRRGLAVTGELFF. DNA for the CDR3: TGTGCCAGCAGGCGGGGACTAGCGGTGACCGGGGAGCTGTTTTTT.

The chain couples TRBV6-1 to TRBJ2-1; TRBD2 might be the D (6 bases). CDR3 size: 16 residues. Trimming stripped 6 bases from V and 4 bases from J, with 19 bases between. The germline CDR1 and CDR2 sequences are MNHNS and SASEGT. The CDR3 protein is CASRAPRAGPYNEQFF. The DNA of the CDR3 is TGTGCCAGCAGGGCCCCCCGGGCGGGGCCTTACAATGAGCAGTTCTTC.

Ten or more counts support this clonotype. CDR3 nucleotides: TGTGCCACCATCCCCGCCCGCAGTGCCACAGATACGCAGTATTTT. Encoded protein: CATIPARSATDTQYF. This chain joins TRBV12-3 or TRBV12-4 and TRBJ2-3; D unclear. Trimming stripped 10 bases from V and 2 bases from J, with 19 bases between. CDR3 size: 15 residues.

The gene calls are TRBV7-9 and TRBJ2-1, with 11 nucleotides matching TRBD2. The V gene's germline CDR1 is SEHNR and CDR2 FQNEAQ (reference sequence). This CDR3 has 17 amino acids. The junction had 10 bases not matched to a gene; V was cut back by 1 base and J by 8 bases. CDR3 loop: CASSLELGLAGGHEQFF. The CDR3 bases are TGTGCCAGCAGCTTAGAACTAGGGCTAGCGGGAGGTCATGAGCAGTTCTTC.

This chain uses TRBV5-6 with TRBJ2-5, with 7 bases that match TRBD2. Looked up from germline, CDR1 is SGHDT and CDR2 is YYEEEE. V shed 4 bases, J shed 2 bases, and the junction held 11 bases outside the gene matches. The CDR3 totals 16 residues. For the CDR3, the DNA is TGTGCCAGCAGCCCCTTTGTGGGAGGGCAACAAGAGACCCAGTACTTC. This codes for CASSPFVGGQQETQYF.

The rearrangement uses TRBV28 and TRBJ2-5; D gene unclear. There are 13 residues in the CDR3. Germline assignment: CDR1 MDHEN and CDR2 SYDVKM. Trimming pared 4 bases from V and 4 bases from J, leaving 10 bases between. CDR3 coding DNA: TGTGCCAGCAGTTCAGGAGTCCCAGAGACCCAGTACTTC. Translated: CASSSGVPETQYF.

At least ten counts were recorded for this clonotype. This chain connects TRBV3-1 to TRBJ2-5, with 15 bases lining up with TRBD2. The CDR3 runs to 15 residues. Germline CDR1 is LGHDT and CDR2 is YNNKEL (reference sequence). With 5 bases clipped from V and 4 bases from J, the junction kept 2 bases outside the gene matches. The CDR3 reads CASSTGLAGGETQYF. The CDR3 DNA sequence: TGTGCCAGCAGCACGGGACTAGCGGGAGGAGAGACCCAGTACTTC.